These T cell receptor beta chains were read from a single sample in a study of regulatory T cells in long-lasting Graves disease. TCRdb reprocessed the multiplex PCR reads via MiXCR and lists one record per CDR3 protein. The sample shows some 500,000 distinct CDR3 sequences, approximately 12% of them seen only once. This sample also belongs to another study, concerning T cells in Graves' hyperthyroidism and ophthalmopathy.

This sample comprised peripheral blood mononuclear cells (PBMCs), obtained at new diagnosis, from a patient treated with antithyroid drugs. The receptors here all came from a man under 40 with Graves disease. CDR3s include the opening cysteine and the closing phenylalanine or tryptophan. A D gene is named only where the DNA matches it firmly. Some rows have no size entry. The others give once, few or many, or a class for an expanded clone.

d_call	v_call	clone_size	j_call	cdr3_aa	cdr3_nt
TRBD1	TRBV6-2/TRBV6-3	few	TRBJ1-5	CASSDREGQPQHF	TGTGCCAGCAGCGACAGGGAGGGTCAGCCCCAGCATTTT
TRBD1	TRBV20-1	-	TRBJ2-7	CSAHRGHNEQYF	TGCAGTGCACACAGGGGGCATAACGAGCAGTACTTC
TRBD2	TRBV5-6	-	TRBJ2-7	CASSLAGLAGVHEQYF	TGTGCCAGCAGCTTGGCCGGACTAGCGGGAGTCCACGAGCAGTACTTC
-	TRBV3-1	few	TRBJ1-5	CASSPSSGQFNQPRHF	TGTGCCAGCAGCCCTTCGAGTGGACAGTTCAATCAGCCCCGGCATTTT
-	TRBV6-5	many	TRBJ2-7	CASSSGKEQYF	TGTGCCAGCAGTTCCGGGAAAGAGCAGTACTTC
-	TRBV10-3	many	TRBJ2-7	CAISRGETLSYEQYF	TGTGCCATCAGTAGGGGGGAGACCCTCTCCTACGAGCAGTACTTC
TRBD1	TRBV12-5	-	TRBJ1-5	CASAQTGGGQPQHF	TGTGCTAGTGCCCAAACAGGGGGTGGTCAGCCCCAGCATTTT
TRBD1	TRBV4-1	few	TRBJ1-1	CASSRYRGNTEAFF	TGCGCCAGCAGCCGCTACAGGGGGAACACTGAAGCTTTCTTT
-	TRBV29-1	-	TRBJ1-2	CSVVLWGVNGGGYTF	TGCAGCGTCGTTTTGTGGGGGGTTAATGGCGGAGGCTACACCTTC
-	TRBV9	-	TRBJ2-2	CASSVVSDGAGELFF	TGTGCCAGCAGCGTAGTTAGCGATGGGGCCGGGGAGCTGTTTTTT
-	TRBV15	many	TRBJ1-1	CATSRDLRQANTEAFF	TGTGCCACCAGCAGAGATCTCAGACAGGCGAACACTGAAGCTTTCTTT
TRBD1	TRBV7-2	-	TRBJ1-4	CASSPSPGQRNEKLFF	TGTGCCAGCAGCCCCTCACCGGGACAGAGAAATGAAAAACTGTTTTTT
-	TRBV24-1	few	TRBJ2-7	CATSPGQVHAEQYF	TGTGCCACCAGTCCGGGCCAGGTCCACGCCGAGCAGTACTTC
TRBD1	TRBV2	many	TRBJ1-1	CASSVGQEETEAFF	TGTGCCAGCAGTGTAGGACAGGAGGAAACTGAAGCTTTCTTT
-	TRBV6-9	many	TRBJ1-1	CASSYGWNTEAFF	TGTGCCAGCAGTTACGGGTGGAACACTGAAGCTTTCTTT
-	TRBV7-9	few	TRBJ1-4	CASSLVTGVEKLFF	TGTGCCAGCAGCTTAGTGACAGGTGTTGAAAAACTGTTTTTT
-	TRBV5-1	many	TRBJ2-1	CASSLAGVGYNEQFF	TGCGCCAGCAGCTTGGCCGGGGTGGGCTACAATGAGCAGTTCTTC
-	TRBV11-2	many	TRBJ2-5	CASSLDSWATQYF	TGTGCCAGCAGCTTAGATTCCTGGGCGACCCAGTACTTC
-	TRBV13	-	TRBJ1-1	CASSPREGTEAFF	TGTGCCAGCAGCCCGCGGGAGGGCACTGAAGCTTTCTTT